The rows below give T cell receptor beta chains drawn from one sample of a study of beta chain features in type 1 diabetes. Using immunoSEQ multiplex PCR, the repertoire was profiled, and TCRdb retains in-frame clones only, with some absent. The sample yields fewer than 900,000 clones, about a sixth seen once. The specimen sequenced was naive CD4+ T cells from blood. The source is a young woman in good health. Both conserved end residues are part of each CDR3. Each record gives: J gene, V gene, clone size, D gene, CDR3 protein, CDR3 DNA. A D gene is named only where the DNA matches it firmly. Clone size is given for some rows only: seen once, a few or many times, or a class if the clone is expanded.

j_call: TRBJ2-1
v_call: TRBV5-6
clone_size: -
d_call: -
cdr3_aa: CASSPTLLSYNEQFF
cdr3_nt: TGTGCCAGCAGCCCAACTCTCCTCTCCTACAATGAGCAGTTCTTC

j_call: TRBJ2-1
v_call: TRBV7-8
clone_size: -
d_call: TRBD2
cdr3_aa: CASSRGRTAYNEQFF
cdr3_nt: TGTGCCAGCAGCCGCGGGAGGACCGCCTACAATGAGCAGTTCTTC

j_call: TRBJ1-2
v_call: TRBV19
clone_size: -
d_call: -
cdr3_aa: CASSDTSSNNYGYTF
cdr3_nt: TGTGCCAGTAGCGACACAAGCTCGAATAACTATGGCTACACCTTC

j_call: TRBJ1-2
v_call: TRBV7-8
clone_size: -
d_call: TRBD1
cdr3_aa: CASSLALGVAGGVGYTF
cdr3_nt: TGTGCCAGCAGCTTAGCCCTCGGGGTGGCAGGGGGCGTTGGCTACACCTTC

j_call: TRBJ2-2
v_call: TRBV7-2
clone_size: few
d_call: TRBD2
cdr3_aa: CASSTSGTPVGELFF
cdr3_nt: TGTGCCAGCAGCACTAGCGGGACCCCAGTCGGGGAGCTGTTTTTT

j_call: TRBJ2-1
v_call: TRBV5-1
clone_size: -
d_call: -
cdr3_aa: CASSFSQMQNEQFF
cdr3_nt: TGCGCCAGCAGCTTTAGTCAGATGCAGAATGAGCAGTTCTTC

j_call: TRBJ2-7
v_call: TRBV18
clone_size: -
d_call: TRBD2
cdr3_aa: CASSPGPSGSYEQYF
cdr3_nt: TGTGCCAGCTCTCCAGGTCCTAGCGGCTCCTACGAGCAGTACTTC

j_call: TRBJ1-5
v_call: TRBV29-1
clone_size: -
d_call: TRBD1
cdr3_aa: CSVGQGYGQPQHF
cdr3_nt: TGCAGCGTTGGACAGGGTTATGGTCAGCCCCAGCATTTT

j_call: TRBJ1-5
v_call: TRBV25-1
clone_size: -
d_call: -
cdr3_aa: CASSGAGVQPQHF
cdr3_nt: TGTGCCAGCAGTGGGGCAGGGGTACAGCCCCAGCATTTT

j_call: TRBJ1-1
v_call: TRBV9
clone_size: few
d_call: -
cdr3_aa: CASSSHSGGQGCTEAFF
cdr3_nt: TGTGCCAGCAGCTCCCACTCTGGCGGGCAGGGCTGCACTGAAGCTTTCTTT

j_call: TRBJ2-5
v_call: TRBV10-2
clone_size: -
d_call: TRBD2
cdr3_aa: CASSPAGTSRETQYF
cdr3_nt: TGCGCCAGCAGCCCCGCCGGGACTAGCAGAGAGACCCAGTACTTC

j_call: TRBJ2-1
v_call: TRBV2
clone_size: -
d_call: -
cdr3_aa: CASSVFLGDEQFF
cdr3_nt: TGTGCCAGCAGTGTCTTTTTGGGCGATGAGCAGTTCTTC

j_call: TRBJ2-3
v_call: TRBV7-2
clone_size: -
d_call: -
cdr3_aa: CASSLVASTDTQYF
cdr3_nt: TGTGCCAGCAGCTTAGTGGCCAGCACAGATACGCAGTATTTT

j_call: TRBJ2-7
v_call: TRBV5-1
clone_size: few
d_call: TRBD1
cdr3_aa: CASSVNNPGTGDVHEQYF
cdr3_nt: TGCGCCAGCAGCGTAAACAATCCCGGGACAGGGGATGTCCACGAGCAGTACTTC

j_call: TRBJ2-1
v_call: TRBV11-3
clone_size: few
d_call: -
cdr3_aa: CASSLDRGAHNEQFF
cdr3_nt: TGTGCCAGCAGCTTAGATCGTGGAGCGCACAATGAGCAGTTCTTC

j_call: TRBJ1-4
v_call: TRBV29-1
clone_size: -
d_call: -
cdr3_aa: CGVGTPNEKLFF
cdr3_nt: TGCGGCGTTGGAACACCGAATGAAAAACTGTTTTTT

j_call: TRBJ2-5
v_call: TRBV4-2
clone_size: -
d_call: TRBD2
cdr3_aa: CASSQEAGGRYGTQYF
cdr3_nt: TGTGCCAGCAGCCAAGAGGCTGGCGGGAGATATGGGACCCAGTACTTC

j_call: TRBJ2-5
v_call: TRBV2
clone_size: few
d_call: -
cdr3_aa: CASIGGVHETQYF
cdr3_nt: TGTGCCAGCATCGGCGGGGTCCACGAGACCCAGTACTTC

j_call: TRBJ2-5
v_call: TRBV5-4
clone_size: -
d_call: TRBD2
cdr3_aa: CASSFGTSGVQETQYF
cdr3_nt: TGTGCCAGCAGCTTTGGGACTAGCGGGGTCCAAGAGACCCAGTACTTC

j_call: TRBJ1-2
v_call: TRBV10-2
clone_size: -
d_call: -
cdr3_aa: CASSDSDLIAYGYTF
cdr3_nt: TGCGCCAGCAGTGATTCGGACCTCATAGCCTATGGCTACACCTTC

j_call: TRBJ1-2
v_call: TRBV5-1
clone_size: few
d_call: -
cdr3_aa: CASGGPLGGYTF
cdr3_nt: TGCGCCAGCGGCGGGCCACTTGGAGGCTACACCTTC

j_call: TRBJ2-7
v_call: TRBV28
clone_size: -
d_call: -
cdr3_aa: CASSSLDRPYEQYF
cdr3_nt: TGTGCCAGCAGTTCCCTGGACAGACCCTACGAGCAGTACTTC

j_call: TRBJ2-1
v_call: TRBV4-3
clone_size: -
d_call: TRBD2
cdr3_aa: CASSQDQRLAGYNEQFF
cdr3_nt: TGCGCCAGCAGCCAAGATCAACGACTAGCGGGGTACAATGAGCAGTTCTTC

j_call: TRBJ1-4
v_call: TRBV18
clone_size: -
d_call: -
cdr3_aa: CASSPPPGSNEKLFF
cdr3_nt: TGTGCCAGCTCACCACCGCCAGGGTCCAATGAAAAACTGTTTTTT

j_call: TRBJ2-1
v_call: TRBV5-1
clone_size: -
d_call: TRBD1
cdr3_aa: CASSLTATGGSEQFF
cdr3_nt: TGCGCCAGCAGCCTAACGGCGACAGGGGGCAGTGAGCAGTTCTTC

j_call: TRBJ2-2
v_call: TRBV27
clone_size: -
d_call: -
cdr3_aa: CASSPVGGSVTGELFF
cdr3_nt: TGTGCCAGCAGTCCAGTCGGGGGATCTGTCACCGGGGAGCTGTTTTTT

j_call: TRBJ2-1
v_call: TRBV2
clone_size: -
d_call: -
cdr3_aa: CASSEALRRFYNEQFF
cdr3_nt: TGTGCCAGCAGTGAAGCGCTTCGAAGGTTCTACAATGAGCAGTTCTTC

j_call: TRBJ1-1
v_call: TRBV7-9
clone_size: few
d_call: -
cdr3_aa: CASSPPLVRGLTEAFF
cdr3_nt: TGTGCCAGCAGCCCCCCCCTGGTGAGGGGTCTCACTGAAGCTTTCTTT

j_call: TRBJ2-7
v_call: TRBV4-3
clone_size: few
d_call: -
cdr3_aa: CASSRELASYEQYF
cdr3_nt: TGCGCCAGCAGCCGTGAATTGGCTTCCTACGAGCAGTACTTC

j_call: TRBJ2-1
v_call: TRBV7-2
clone_size: few
d_call: -
cdr3_aa: CASSPYVHNEQFF
cdr3_nt: TGTGCCAGCAGCCCCTATGTTCACAATGAGCAGTTCTTC

j_call: TRBJ2-6
v_call: TRBV7-6
clone_size: -
d_call: -
cdr3_aa: CASSLAYISSGANVLTF
cdr3_nt: TGTGCCAGCAGCTTAGCCTACATCTCCTCCGGGGCCAACGTCCTGACTTTC

j_call: TRBJ2-7
v_call: TRBV20-1
clone_size: -
d_call: -
cdr3_aa: CSAPRVDEQYF
cdr3_nt: TGCAGTGCCCCGAGGGTTGACGAGCAGTACTTC

j_call: TRBJ2-7
v_call: TRBV10-3
clone_size: few
d_call: -
cdr3_aa: CAIHSGAQGEQYF
cdr3_nt: TGTGCCATTCATTCCGGGGCGCAAGGCGAGCAGTACTTC

j_call: TRBJ2-5
v_call: TRBV7-9
clone_size: -
d_call: -
cdr3_aa: CASSPGLRETQYF
cdr3_nt: TGTGCCAGCAGCCCGGGGCTCCGGGAGACCCAGTACTTC

j_call: TRBJ2-3
v_call: TRBV15
clone_size: -
d_call: -
cdr3_aa: CATSREWGGADTQYF
cdr3_nt: TGTGCCACCAGCAGAGAGTGGGGTGGGGCAGATACGCAGTATTTT

j_call: TRBJ1-1
v_call: TRBV28
clone_size: -
d_call: -
cdr3_aa: CASSPRHTANTEAFF
cdr3_nt: TGTGCCAGCAGTCCCCGACATACCGCGAACACTGAAGCTTTCTTT

j_call: TRBJ1-2
v_call: TRBV28
clone_size: -
d_call: -
cdr3_aa: CASSFGSGHVGYTF
cdr3_nt: TGTGCCAGCAGTTTCGGTTCGGGTCACGTCGGCTACACCTTC

j_call: TRBJ1-2
v_call: TRBV25-1
clone_size: few
d_call: -
cdr3_aa: CASSGSKSRHFGGYTF
cdr3_nt: TGTGCCAGCAGTGGCTCAAAATCTCGTCATTTCGGTGGCTACACCTTC

j_call: TRBJ1-5
v_call: TRBV10-2
clone_size: -
d_call: -
cdr3_aa: CASSDTNQPQHF
cdr3_nt: TGCGCCAGCAGTGACACCAACCAGCCCCAGCATTTT

j_call: TRBJ2-1
v_call: TRBV20-1
clone_size: few
d_call: -
cdr3_aa: CSASRPDEQFF
cdr3_nt: TGCAGTGCTAGTAGGCCGGATGAGCAGTTCTTC

j_call: TRBJ2-1
v_call: TRBV7-9
clone_size: few
d_call: TRBD2
cdr3_aa: CASSLGGGNYNEQFF
cdr3_nt: TGTGCCAGCAGTCTGGGCGGGGGAAACTACAATGAGCAGTTCTTC

j_call: TRBJ1-2
v_call: TRBV6-5
clone_size: -
d_call: -
cdr3_aa: CASISGRNLYGYTF
cdr3_nt: TGTGCCAGCATTTCGGGACGGAACTTATATGGCTACACCTTC

j_call: TRBJ1-3
v_call: TRBV9
clone_size: few
d_call: TRBD1
cdr3_aa: CASSPRQGLTGNTIYF
cdr3_nt: TGTGCCAGCAGCCCTCGACAGGGGCTGACTGGAAACACCATATATTTT

j_call: TRBJ2-5
v_call: TRBV25-1
clone_size: -
d_call: -
cdr3_aa: CASSEPGIQETQYF
cdr3_nt: TGTGCCAGCAGTGAACCAGGGATCCAAGAGACCCAGTACTTC